This T cell receptor (beta chain) was documented in a study of neoadjuvant anti-PD-1 for oral cavity cancer. The CDR3 length is 15 residues. CDR1 is SGHTA and CDR2 is FQGNSA in the germline V gene. V was pared by 5 bases and J by 4 bases, with 12 bases between. Turning to this clone: The antigen remains unidentified.

Assay used: immunoSEQ multiplex PCR; TCRdb lists only in-frame clones, some missing. The table shows about 13,000 clones, with over 55% occurring only once. Overall study findings and caveats: PBMC Gini-index clonality exceeded responders' in non-responders post-nivolumab.

This clonotype originated in a person between 35 and 79 years old with oral cavity squamous cell carcinoma. Sequenced here: PBMCs, sampled before nivolumab (anti-PD-1) treatment. The J gene is TRBJ2-6, the V gene TRBV7-2; D is tentatively TRBD1 or TRBD2 (5 bases each). The CDR3 DNA follows: TGTGCCAGCAGCACGGCAGGGACCGGGGCCAACGTCCTGACTTTC. Protein: CASSTAGTGANVLTF.